This entry lists 5 T cell receptor beta chains sequenced from one sample in a study of type 1 regulatory T cells (dated by TCRdb to the early 2020s). No antigen is known for these receptors. The run used an Illumina MiSeq. TCRdb reran the public reads through fastp at Q25 and MiXCR, keeping productive beta chains. Duplicate CDR3 protein sequences are folded into a single record with the most common DNA and genes. The sample table holds 60,000 to 70,000 distinct CDR3 sequences, of which around 68% were seen once. In total, the top ten clones hold 7% to 8.5% of the sample. The sample consisted of cultured T cells, either the whole culture or a sorted T cell fraction (not recorded which). The cell subset or site label on this specimen signifies: Tr1-enriched cell product generated in vitro against host alloantigens. The receptors shown here come from a human donor in good health.

For the CDR3, the DNA is TGTGCCAGCAGCTCCTTGACTAGCGGGAGTTCTGGTGAGCAGTTCTTC. Residues: CASSSLTSGSSGEQFF. The chain uses TRBV7-2 and TRBJ2-1; 12 bases map to TRBD2. V was clipped by 4 bases and J by 9 bases; unmatched bases: 10. Germline CDR1 reads SGHTA; CDR2 reads FQGNSA. This CDR3 is 16 amino acids long. Combining the CDR3 with reference TRBV7-2 and TRBJ2-1 gives the whole variable domain GAGVSQSPSNKVTEKGKDVELRCDPISGHTALYWYRQSLGQGLEFLIYFQGNSAPDKSGLPSDRFSAERTGGSVSTLTIQRTQQEDSAVYLCASSSLTSGSSGEQFFGPGTRLTVL.

The chain is built from TRBV5-1 and TRBJ2-1; D is perhaps TRBD1 or TRBD2 (5 bases each). From germline, CDR1 is SGHRS and CDR2 YFSETQ. V lost 2 bases, J lost 4 bases, and 13 bases lay in between. The CDR3 has 15 amino acids. The CDR3 DNA reads TGCGCCAGCAGCTTTAATAGGGACCGATACAATGAGCAGTTCTTC. Residues: CASSFNRDRYNEQFF.

J is TRBJ2-3 and V is TRBV7-9; D may match TRBD1 or TRBD2 (5 bases each). V was pared by 5 bases and J by 6 bases, with 15 bases between. The CDR3 contains 14 residues. Germline CDR1 SEHNR, CDR2 FQNEAQ (reference sequence). This CDR3 is CASSRYQGPDTQYF. The DNA of the CDR3 is TGTGCCAGCAGCCGATATCAGGGACCGGATACGCAGTATTTT. The variable domain in full, with the rest retrieved from reference TRBV7-9 and TRBJ2-3, is DTGVSQNPRHKITKRGQNVTFRCDPISEHNRLYWYRQTLGQGPEFLTYFQNEAQLEKSRLLSDRFSAERPKGSFSTLEIQRTEQGDSAMYLCASSRYQGPDTQYFGPGTRLTVL.

The chain combines TRBV6-5 with TRBJ2-3; D call uncertain. V shed 4 bases and J shed 4 bases, with 12 bases lying between them. The CDR3 totals 14 residues. Per the germline V gene, CDR1 is MNHEY and CDR2 is SVGAGI. CDR3 protein: CASSSWKASDTQYF. Here the CDR3 DNA reads TGTGCCAGCAGTTCCTGGAAAGCTTCAGATACGCAGTATTTT.

This chain connects TRBV11-2 to TRBJ2-7, with 9 bases that match TRBD1. Germline loops: CDR1 SGHAT, CDR2 FQNNGV. The CDR3 is made up of 14 amino acids. J gave up 2 bases and V 5 bases, and 4 bases lay outside the gene matches. CDR3 in amino acids: CASSGQGRTYEQYF. CDR3 sequence (DNA): TGTGCCAGCAGCGGACAGGGGAGGACCTACGAGCAGTACTTC.